This TCR beta chain was found in a study of blood T cell repertoires in COVID-19. Patients of the Seattle cohort, enrolled during active infection, were followed longitudinally. The junction had 6 bases not matched to a gene; V was cut back by 4 bases and J by 4 bases. The germline CDR1 and CDR2 sequences are SGHRS and YFSETQ. The CDR3 has 14 amino acids. Measured with immunoSEQ multiplex PCR; TCRdb has only the in-frame clones, and not every one. The data hold approximately 300,000 clones, with 90% observed a single time. This clonotype was obtained from a woman in her 30s with COVID-19, enrolled during active disease. The chain links TRBV5-1 to TRBJ2-3; 7 bases align to TRBD1. The source material was peripheral blood. The CDR3 DNA follows: TGCGCCAGCAGCCCCGGGACAGCAGCAGATACGCAGTATTTT. Translated: CASSPGTAADTQYF.